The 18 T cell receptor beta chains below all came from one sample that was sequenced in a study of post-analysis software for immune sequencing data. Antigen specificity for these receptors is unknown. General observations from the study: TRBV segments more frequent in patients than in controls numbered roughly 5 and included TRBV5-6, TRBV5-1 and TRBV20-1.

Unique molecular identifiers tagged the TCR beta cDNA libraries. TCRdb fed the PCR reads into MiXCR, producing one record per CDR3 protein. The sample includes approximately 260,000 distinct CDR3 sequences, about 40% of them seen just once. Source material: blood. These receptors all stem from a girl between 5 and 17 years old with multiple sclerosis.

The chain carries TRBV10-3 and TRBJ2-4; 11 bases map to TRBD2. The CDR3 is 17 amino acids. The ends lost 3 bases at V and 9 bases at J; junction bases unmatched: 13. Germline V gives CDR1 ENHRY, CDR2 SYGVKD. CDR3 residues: CAISDQRTSGHSFIQYF. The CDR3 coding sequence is TGTGCCATCAGTGACCAAAGGACTAGCGGGCACTCCTTCATTCAGTACTTC.

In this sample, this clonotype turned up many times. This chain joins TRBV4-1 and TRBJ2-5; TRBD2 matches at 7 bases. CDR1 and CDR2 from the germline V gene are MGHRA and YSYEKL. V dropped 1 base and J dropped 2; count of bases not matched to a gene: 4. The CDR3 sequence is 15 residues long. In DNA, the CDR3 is TGCGCCAGCAGCCAAGCGGGAGGACGACAAGAGACCCAGTACTTC. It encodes CASSQAGGRQETQYF.

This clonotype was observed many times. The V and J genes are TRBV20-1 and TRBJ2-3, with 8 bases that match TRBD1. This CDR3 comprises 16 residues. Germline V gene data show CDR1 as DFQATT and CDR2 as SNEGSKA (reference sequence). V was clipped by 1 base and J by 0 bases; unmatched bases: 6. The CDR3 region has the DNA TGCAGTGCTAGAGGACAGGGGCCGACTAGCACAGATACGCAGTATTTT. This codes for CSARGQGPTSTDTQYF.

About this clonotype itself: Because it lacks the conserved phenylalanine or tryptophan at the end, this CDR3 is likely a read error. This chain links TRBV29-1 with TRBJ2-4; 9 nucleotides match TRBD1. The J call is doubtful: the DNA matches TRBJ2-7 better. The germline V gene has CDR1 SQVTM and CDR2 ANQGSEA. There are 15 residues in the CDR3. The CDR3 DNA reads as TGCAGCGTCCGGAGTCAGGGACAGGGCTCCTACGAGCAGTACTGC. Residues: CSVRSQGQGSYEQYC.

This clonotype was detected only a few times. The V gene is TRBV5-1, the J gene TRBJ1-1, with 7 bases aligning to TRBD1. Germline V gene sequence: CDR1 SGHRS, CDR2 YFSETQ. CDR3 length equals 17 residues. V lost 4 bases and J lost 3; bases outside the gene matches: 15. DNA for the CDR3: TGCGCCAGCAGCCCTACAAGGGGGCGTGGGTTGGACACTGAAGCTTTCTTT. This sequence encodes CASSPTRGRGLDTEAFF.

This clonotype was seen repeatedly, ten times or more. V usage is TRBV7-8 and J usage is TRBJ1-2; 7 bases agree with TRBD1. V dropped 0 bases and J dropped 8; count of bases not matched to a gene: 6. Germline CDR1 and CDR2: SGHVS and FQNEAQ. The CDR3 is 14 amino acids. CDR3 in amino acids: CASSLAVGGGGYTF. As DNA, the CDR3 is TGTGCCAGCAGCTTAGCGGTAGGGGGCGGCGGCTACACCTTC.

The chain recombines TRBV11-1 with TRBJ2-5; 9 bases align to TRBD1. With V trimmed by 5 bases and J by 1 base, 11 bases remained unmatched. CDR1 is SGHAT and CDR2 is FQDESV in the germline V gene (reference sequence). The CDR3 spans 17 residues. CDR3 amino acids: CASSPSPPDRGQETQYF. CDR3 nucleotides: TGTGCCAGCAGCCCATCCCCCCCGGACAGGGGCCAAGAGACCCAGTACTTC.

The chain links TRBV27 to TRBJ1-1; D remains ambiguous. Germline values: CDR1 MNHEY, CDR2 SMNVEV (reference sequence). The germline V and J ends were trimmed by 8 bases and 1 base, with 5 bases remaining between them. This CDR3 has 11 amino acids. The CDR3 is CASEKNTEAFF. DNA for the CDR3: TGTGCCAGCGAAAAGAACACTGAAGCTTTCTTT.

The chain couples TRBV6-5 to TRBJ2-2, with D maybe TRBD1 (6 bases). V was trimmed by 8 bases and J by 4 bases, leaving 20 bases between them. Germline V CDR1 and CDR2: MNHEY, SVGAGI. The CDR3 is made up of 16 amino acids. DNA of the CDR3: TGTGCCAGCCCACCGTTCACCGGGACACTCACCGGGGAGCTGTTTTTT. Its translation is CASPPFTGTLTGELFF.

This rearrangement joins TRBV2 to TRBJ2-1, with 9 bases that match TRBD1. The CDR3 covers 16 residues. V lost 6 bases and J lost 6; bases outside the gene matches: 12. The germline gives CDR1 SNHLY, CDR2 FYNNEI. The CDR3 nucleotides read TGTGCCAGCAGGAAACCACCGGGACAGGGTTCCAATGAGCAGTTCTTC. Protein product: CASRKPPGQGSNEQFF.

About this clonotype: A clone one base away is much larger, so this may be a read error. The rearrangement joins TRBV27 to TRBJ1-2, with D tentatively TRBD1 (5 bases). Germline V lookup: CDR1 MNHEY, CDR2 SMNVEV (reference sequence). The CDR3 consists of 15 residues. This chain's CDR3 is CASRPLGTAMDGYNF. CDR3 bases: TGTGCCAGCAGACCTCTCGGGACGGCTATGGACGGCTACAACTTC.

The CDR3 DNA reads as TGTGCCAGTAGTACGCGGGACAGGGGATATGGCTACACCTTC. Its translation: CASSTRDRGYGYTF. The rearrangement joins TRBV19 to TRBJ1-2; 10 nucleotides agree with TRBD1. Germline V gene sequence: CDR1 LNHDA, CDR2 SQIVND (reference sequence). The CDR3 length is 14 residues. V shed 4 bases, J shed 5 bases, and the junction held 4 bases outside the gene matches.

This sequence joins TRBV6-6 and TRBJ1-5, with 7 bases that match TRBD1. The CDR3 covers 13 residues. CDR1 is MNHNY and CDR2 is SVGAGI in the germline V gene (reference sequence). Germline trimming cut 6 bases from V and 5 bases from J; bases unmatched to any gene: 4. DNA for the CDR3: TGTGCCAGCAGGGGGACAGCGGATCAGCCCCAGCATTTT. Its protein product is CASRGTADQPQHF.

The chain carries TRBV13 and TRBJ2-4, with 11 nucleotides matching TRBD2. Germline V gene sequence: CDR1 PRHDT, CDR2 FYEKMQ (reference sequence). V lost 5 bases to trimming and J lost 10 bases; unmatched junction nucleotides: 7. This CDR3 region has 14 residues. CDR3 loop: CASSPTSGSAIQYF. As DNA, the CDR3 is TGTGCCAGCAGCCCCACTAGCGGGAGCGCTATTCAGTACTTC. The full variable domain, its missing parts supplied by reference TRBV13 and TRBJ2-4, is AAGVIQSPRHLIKEKRETATLKCYPIPRHDTVYWYQQGPGQDPQFLISFYEKMQSDKGSIPDRFSAQQFSDYHSELNMSSLELGDSALYFCASSPTSGSAIQYFGAGTRLSVL.

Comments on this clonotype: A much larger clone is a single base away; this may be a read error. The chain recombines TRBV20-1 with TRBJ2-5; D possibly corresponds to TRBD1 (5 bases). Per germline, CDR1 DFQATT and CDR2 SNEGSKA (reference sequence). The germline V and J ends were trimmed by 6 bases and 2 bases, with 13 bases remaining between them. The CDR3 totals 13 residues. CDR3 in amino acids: CSAIIGVQETQYF. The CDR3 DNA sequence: TGCAGTGCCATTATAGGGGTTCAAGAGACCCAGTACTTC.

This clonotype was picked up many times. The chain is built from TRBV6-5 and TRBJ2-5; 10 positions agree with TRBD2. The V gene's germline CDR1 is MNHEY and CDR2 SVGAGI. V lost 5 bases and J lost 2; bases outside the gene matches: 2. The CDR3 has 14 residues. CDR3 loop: CASSKLAGQETQYF. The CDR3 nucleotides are TGTGCCAGCAGTAAACTAGCGGGGCAAGAGACCCAGTACTTC.

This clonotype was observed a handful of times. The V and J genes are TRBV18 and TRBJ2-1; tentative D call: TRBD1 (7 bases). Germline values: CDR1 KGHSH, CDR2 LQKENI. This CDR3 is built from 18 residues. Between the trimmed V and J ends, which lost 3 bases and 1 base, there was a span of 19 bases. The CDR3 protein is CASSPPLRGAVSYNEQFF. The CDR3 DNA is TGTGCCAGCTCACCTCCCCTCAGGGGGGCCGTGTCCTACAATGAGCAGTTCTTC.

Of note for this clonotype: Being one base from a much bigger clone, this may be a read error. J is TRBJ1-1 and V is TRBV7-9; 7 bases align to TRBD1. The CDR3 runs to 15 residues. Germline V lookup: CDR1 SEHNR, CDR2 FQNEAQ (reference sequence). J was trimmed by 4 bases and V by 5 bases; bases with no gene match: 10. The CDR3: CASSKGDRVSTEAFF. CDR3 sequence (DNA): TGTGCCAGCAGCAAAGGCGACAGGGTGAGCACTGAAGCTTTCTTT.